Following are 14 T cell receptor beta chains from one sample sequenced in a study of blood T cells in healthy people across ages. Primers used in a second PCR of about 6 to 11 cycles were a sample-barcoded 5' primer and a J-beta primer mix. One entry per CDR3 protein, called by TCRdb with MiXCR from the 5' RACE reads. The sample lists over 1,500,000 distinct CDR3 sequences, about 39% occurring once. Sequenced sample: blood. Receptors originate from a human donor in good health.

J is TRBJ2-2 and V is TRBV12-3 or TRBV12-4, with 7 bases aligning to TRBD2. V trimming: 7 bases; J trimming: 0 bases; junction bases outside the gene matches: 5. This CDR3 is built from 15 residues. In DNA, the CDR3 is TGTGCCAGCACCCAGACTAGCCCGAACACCGGGGAGCTGTTTTTT. Encoded protein: CASTQTSPNTGELFF.

The rearrangement links TRBV5-1 to TRBJ2-3, with 7 bases fitting TRBD1. This CDR3 is 15 amino acids long. CDR1 and CDR2 from the germline V gene are SGHRS and YFSETQ. J was trimmed by 4 bases and V by 4 bases; bases with no gene match: 9. The DNA of the CDR3 is TGCGCCAGCAGCCCCCTGGGGCAGGGGGCAGATACGCAGTATTTT. It yields the protein CASSPLGQGADTQYF.

The chain uses TRBV20-1 and TRBJ2-5; no firm D call. The CDR3 spans 13 residues. The ends were cut back, 5 bases at V and 2 bases at J, with 12 bases in the middle. The germline gives CDR1 DFQATT, CDR2 SNEGSKA (reference sequence). CDR3 residues: CSAHRGPQETQYF. DNA for the CDR3: TGCAGTGCTCACCGCGGACCACAAGAGACCCAGTACTTC.

The chain links TRBV11-2 to TRBJ1-2; no clear D. The germline V gene encodes CDR1 SGHAT and CDR2 FQNNGV. The CDR3 is 14 amino acids. Trimming cost V 5 bases and J 4 bases, with 14 bases left between them. CDR3 amino acids: CASSPFTAGYGYTF. In DNA form, the CDR3 reads TGTGCCAGCAGCCCCTTCACGGCGGGCTATGGCTACACCTTC.

This chain connects TRBV10-3 to TRBJ1-2; possibly TRBD1 for D (6 bases). CDR3 length: 13 residues. The germline gives CDR1 ENHRY, CDR2 SYGVKD. Trimming left V 2 bases short and J 4 bases short, with 8 bases between. CDR3 sequence reads: CAISEEGGYGYTF. The CDR3 DNA reads as TGTGCCATCAGTGAGGAGGGGGGCTATGGCTACACCTTC.

This clonotype was detected only a few times. The chain couples TRBV5-1 to TRBJ1-4; TRBD1 might be the D (5 bases). Looked up from germline, CDR1 is SGHRS and CDR2 is YFSETQ. The CDR3 is made up of 17 amino acids. The V end lost 4 bases, the J end lost 3 bases, and 19 bases lay between the germline ends. The CDR3 DNA sequence: TGCGCCAGCAGCGAGGGACGCACCCGGGGAGCTAATGAAAAACTGTTTTTT. This codes for CASSEGRTRGANEKLFF.

V usage is TRBV29-1 and J usage is TRBJ1-1; possibly TRBD1 for D (5 bases). CDR1 is SQVTM, CDR2 ANQGSEA, per germline. The CDR3 runs 15 residues. Trimming took 1 base from V and 0 from J, leaving 12 bases between them. CDR3 residues: CSVEAIGAVNTEAFF. CDR3 nucleotides: TGCAGCGTTGAAGCTATAGGGGCGGTGAACACTGAAGCTTTCTTT. Using reference TRBV29-1 and TRBJ1-1 for the parts outside the CDR3, the full variable domain is SAVISQKPSRDICQRGTSLTIQCQVDSQVTMMFWYRQQPGQSLTLIATANQGSEATYESGFVIDKFPISRPNLTFSTLTVSNMSPEDSSIYLCSVEAIGAVNTEAFFGQGTRLTVV.

J is TRBJ1-2 and V is TRBV28; D not resolved. V was cut by 5 bases and J by 1 base, with 14 bases left in between. The CDR3 is 15 amino acids. CDR1 MDHEN and CDR2 SYDVKM come from the germline V gene. CDR3 loop: CASSPNGDFNYGYTF. CDR3 DNA: TGTGCCAGCAGTCCAAACGGGGATTTTAACTATGGCTACACCTTC.

This chain joins TRBV29-1 and TRBJ2-5, with D unresolved. Trimming stripped 2 bases from V and 5 bases from J, with 3 bases between. The germline V gene has CDR1 SQVTM and CDR2 ANQGSEA. The CDR3 totals 10 residues. The chain's CDR3 is CSVEFETQYF. CDR3 bases: TGCAGCGTTGAATTCGAGACCCAGTACTTC.

This clonotype was observed a handful of times. V gene TRBV4-3 combines with J gene TRBJ1-4; 7 bases are shared with TRBD1. Germline assignment: CDR1 LGHNA and CDR2 YSLEER. This CDR3 is 15 amino acids long. Unmatched junction bases numbered 3, after V lost 2 bases and J lost 3 bases. CDR3 in DNA: TGCGCCAGCAGCCAAAACCAGGGGGCTAATGAAAAACTGTTTTTT. Translated: CASSQNQGANEKLFF.

The chain carries TRBV12-3 or TRBV12-4 and TRBJ1-2; D might be TRBD1 (5 bases). The CDR3 loop spans 14 amino acids. The V end lost 5 bases, the J end lost 7 bases, and 17 bases lay between the germline ends. The CDR3 DNA reads TGTGCCAGCAGTCTGGCAATAGGGGCGCCTGGCTACACCTTC. Encoded protein: CASSLAIGAPGYTF.

The chain combines TRBV4-2 with TRBJ2-7, with TRBD2 matching 9 bases. Germline values: CDR1 LGHNA, CDR2 YNFKEQ. V gave up 4 bases and J gave up 2 bases; unmatched junction bases: 9. CDR3 length equals 16 residues. The CDR3 reads CASSLTSGGPTYEQYF. The DNA for the CDR3 is TGTGCCAGCAGCCTAACGAGCGGGGGGCCTACCTACGAGCAGTACTTC.

For this clonotype: Mismatch with germline at one junction end may stem from a read error. V usage is TRBV24-1 and J usage is TRBJ2-6; maybe TRBD2 (7 bases). The CDR3 length is 19 residues. Germline V gene data show CDR1 as KGHDR and CDR2 as SFDVKD. The CDR3 protein is CATSDSSWASQAGANALTF. The CDR3 nucleotides read TGTGCCACCAGTGATTCCTCCTGGGCGTCACAGGCGGGGGCCAACGCCCTGACTTTC.

There are many counts of this clonotype. V usage is TRBV27 and J usage is TRBJ2-7; D might be TRBD2 (5 bases). The CDR3 runs to 12 residues. V shed 2 bases and J shed 6 bases, with 8 bases lying between them. Looked up from germline, CDR1 is MNHEY and CDR2 is SMNVEV (reference sequence). CDR3 in amino acids: CASSLIGSEQYF. CDR3 in DNA: TGTGCCAGCAGTTTAATAGGGAGCGAGCAGTACTTC.